Presented here are 21 T cell receptor beta chains from one specimen sequenced in a study of OX40 agonist ivuxolimab in advanced cancers. TCRdb keeps only in-frame clones here, not all; method: immunoSEQ multiplex PCR. The top ten clones hold less than 0.6% of a sample with approximately 74,000 clones, 75% to 95% of them seen once. The sample was CD4+ or CD8+ T cells sorted from blood, taken in a trial of the OX40 agonist ivuxolimab. The source is an adult with an advanced solid tumor such as melanoma, head and neck, liver or kidney cancer.

The genes are TRBV5-1 and TRBJ1-1; 9 nucleotides agree with TRBD1. With 4 bases clipped from V and 7 bases from J, the junction kept 8 bases outside the gene matches. CDR1 is SGHRS, CDR2 YFSETQ, per germline. The CDR3 extends over 14 amino acids. The CDR3 sequence is CASSEKAGQGEAFF. CDR3 bases: TGCGCCAGCAGCGAGAAGGCGGGACAGGGTGAAGCTTTCTTT.

In regard to this clone: This sample also contains other DNA sequences that code for the same CDR3. This chain joins TRBV5-1 and TRBJ1-4; D unclear. Trimming took off 2 bases at V and 8 bases at J, with 13 bases between the two ends. Germline CDR1 is SGHRS and CDR2 is YFSETQ. The CDR3 runs 14 residues. The CDR3 DNA sequence: TGCGCCAGCAGCTTTGGCAGAGTCACCGAAAAACTGTTTTTT. Its protein is CASSFGRVTEKLFF.

This chain's CDR3 is CASSAHIQETQYF. CDR3 coding DNA: TGTGCCAGCAGCGCCCACATTCAAGAGACCCAGTACTTC. This chain joins TRBV9 and TRBJ2-5, with D hard to call. The V gene's germline CDR1 is SGDLS and CDR2 YYNGEE. The CDR3 spans 13 residues. V was shortened by 3 bases and J by 2 bases, with 8 bases between the two germline ends.

The chain uses TRBV19 and TRBJ2-1; 13 nucleotides agree with TRBD2. The germline gives CDR1 LNHDA, CDR2 SQIVND (reference sequence). V was pared by 4 bases and J by 8 bases, with 5 bases of the junction left unmatched. The CDR3 sequence is 15 residues long. Here the CDR3 reads CASSSGLAGDHEQFF. CDR3 nucleotide sequence: TGTGCCAGTAGTAGCGGACTAGCGGGAGATCATGAGCAGTTCTTC.

The chain carries TRBV10-3 and TRBJ2-5; D possibly uses TRBD1 or TRBD2 (5 bases each). Trimming shortened V by 9 bases and J by 4 bases, and 12 bases separated the two germline ends. In germline, CDR1 is ENHRY, CDR2 SYGVKD. The CDR3 spans 12 residues. CDR3 region: CAIRDGLETQYF. In DNA, the CDR3 is TGTGCCATTCGGGACGGCTTAGAGACCCAGTACTTC.

The rearrangement uses TRBV19 and TRBJ2-2; 8 bases align to TRBD2. CDR1 and CDR2 from the germline V gene are LNHDA and SQIVND (reference sequence). After removal of 1 base from V and 6 bases from J, the junction contained 1 base not matched to a gene. The CDR3 runs 14 residues. CDR3 bases: TGTGCCAGTAGTATAGCGGGAGGGCCCGGGGAGCTGTTTTTT. Translating it yields CASSIAGGPGELFF.

The V gene is TRBV2, the J gene TRBJ1-1, with unresolved D. The V end was cut by 9 bases, the J end by 1 base, with 9 bases between. The CDR3 extends over 12 amino acids. The germline V gene encodes CDR1 SNHLY and CDR2 FYNNEI. The CDR3 region has the DNA TGTGCCAGTCAGGTAGGGAACACTGAAGCTTTCTTT. This codes for CASQVGNTEAFF.

This clone was seen more than once but under ten times. The chain links TRBV6-4 to TRBJ2-2; 10 positions agree with TRBD2. V was pared by 4 bases and J by 1 base, with 0 bases of the junction left unmatched. Germline V lookup: CDR1 MRHNA, CDR2 SNTAGT. CDR3 length: 15 amino acids. The CDR3 protein is CASSVAGGNTGELFF. The CDR3 region has the DNA TGTGCCAGCAGTGTAGCGGGAGGGAACACCGGGGAGCTGTTTTTT.

The chain is built from TRBV6-1 and TRBJ2-1; no firm D call. V was cut by 5 bases and J by 9 bases, with 14 bases left in between. Germline CDR1 MNHNS, CDR2 SASEGT. The CDR3 runs to 13 residues. The CDR3 sequence: CASSPLRSVEQFF. CDR3 DNA sequence: TGTGCCAGCAGTCCTCTGAGGTCTGTTGAGCAGTTCTTC.

The chain carries TRBV30 and TRBJ1-2; D call uncertain. The germline gives CDR1 GTSNPN, CDR2 SVGIG (reference sequence). The CDR3 covers 15 residues. The ends were cut back, 2 bases at V and 4 bases at J, with 17 bases in the middle. CDR3 loop: CAWSIGLGSLYGYTF. For the CDR3, the DNA is TGTGCCTGGAGTATCGGCCTGGGCAGTCTCTATGGCTACACCTTC.

The rearrangement joins TRBV5-8 to TRBJ1-4, with D maybe TRBD1 (6 bases). Germline loops: CDR1 SGHTS, CDR2 YDEGEE. CDR3 length: 16 amino acids. V lost 2 bases, J lost 1 base, and 12 bases lay in between. The chain's CDR3 is CASSLDTGITNEKLFF. The CDR3 DNA reads TGTGCCAGCAGCTTAGATACAGGGATAACTAATGAAAAACTGTTTTTT.

V gene TRBV9 combines with J gene TRBJ2-3; TRBD2 aligns across 10 bases. Germline assignment: CDR1 SGDLS and CDR2 YYNGEE. The CDR3 length is 15 residues. J gave up 5 bases and V 6 bases, and 9 bases lay outside the gene matches. CDR3: CASKRAGGPGDTQYF. CDR3 in DNA: TGTGCCAGCAAACGAGCGGGAGGGCCGGGAGATACGCAGTATTTT.

J is TRBJ2-6 and V is TRBV4-1; 8 nucleotides line up with TRBD1. The CDR3 is made up of 19 amino acids. After removal of 1 base from V and 0 bases from J, the junction contained 8 bases not matched to a gene. Germline V gene sequence: CDR1 MGHRA, CDR2 YSYEKL. This CDR3 is CASSQGRQGLSSGANVLTF. The CDR3 nucleotides are TGCGCCAGCAGCCAAGGACGACAGGGGTTAAGCTCTGGGGCCAACGTCCTGACTTTC.

J is TRBJ1-5 and V is TRBV7-2; 7 bases map to TRBD1. The CDR3 runs 14 residues. Germline V gives CDR1 SGHTA, CDR2 FQGNSA. The ends lost 5 bases at V and 11 bases at J; junction bases unmatched: 12. The CDR3 region has the DNA TGTGCCAGCAGCCAACAGACAGGGCCCCGGGCCCAGCATTTT. This encodes CASSQQTGPRAQHF.

The sample holds a few counts of this clone. The chain joins TRBV2 to TRBJ1-2; TRBD1 might be the D (5 bases). The CDR3 spans 14 residues. The V gene's germline CDR1 is SNHLY and CDR2 FYNNEI. V lost 1 base to trimming and J lost 6 bases, with 12 bases between them. The CDR3 region has the DNA TGTGCCAGCAGTGAAGGCCGGGACCTGGATGGCTACACCTTC. This gives the protein CASSEGRDLDGYTF.

The rearrangement joins TRBV6-1 to TRBJ2-3; D remains unclear. This CDR3 has 13 amino acids. V was clipped by 7 bases and J by 3 bases, with 11 bases between them. Germline V gives CDR1 MNHNS, CDR2 SASEGT. The CDR3 DNA follows: TGTGCCAGCAAAGGACCGACGACAGATACGCAGTATTTT. This codes for CASKGPTTDTQYF.

This clone appeared once. V gene TRBV25-1 combines with J gene TRBJ2-7; 10 bases are shared with TRBD2. CDR1 and CDR2 (germline): MGHDK, SYGVNS. CDR3 length: 14 amino acids. V gave up 4 bases and J gave up 5 bases; unmatched junction bases: 5. The CDR3 DNA is TGTGCCAGCAGTGGGTCTAGCGGGAGTAACGAGCAGTACTTC. This codes for CASSGSSGSNEQYF.

This chain links TRBV6-5 with TRBJ2-2; D not certain. The CDR3 contains 13 residues. Deletions cut 8 bases from V and 5 bases from J, with 12 bases between. Germline V lookup: CDR1 MNHEY, CDR2 SVGAGI. Written as DNA, the CDR3 is TGTGCCAGCGTGGGGATGGGGACCGGGGAGCTGTTTTTT. Its translation: CASVGMGTGELFF.

V usage is TRBV28 and J usage is TRBJ2-3; perhaps TRBD2 as D (5 bases). V was cut by 6 bases and J by 5 bases, with 9 bases left in between. Per germline, CDR1 MDHEN and CDR2 SYDVKM. The CDR3 is made up of 12 amino acids. The CDR3 sequence is CASRQSGDTQYF. The CDR3 region has the DNA TGTGCCAGCAGACAAAGCGGAGATACGCAGTATTTT.

The chain carries TRBV30 and TRBJ2-4, with 9 bases lining up with TRBD1. V shed 3 bases, J shed 0 bases, and the junction held 6 bases outside the gene matches. CDR1 and CDR2 from the germline V gene are GTSNPN and SVGIG (reference sequence). The CDR3 spans 16 residues. CDR3 region: CAWRGDREVAKNIQYF. DNA for the CDR3: TGTGCCTGGAGGGGGGACAGGGAGGTAGCCAAAAACATTCAGTACTTC. Based on the CDR3 plus reference TRBV30 and TRBJ2-4, the full variable domain is SQTIHQWPATLVQPVGSPLSLECTVEGTSNPNLYWYRQAAGRGLQLLFYSVGIGQISSEVPQNLSASRPQDRQFILSSKKLLLSDSGFYLCAWRGDREVAKNIQYFGAGTRLSVL.

The chain recombines TRBV7-2 with TRBJ1-2; D gene ambiguous. Germline-derived CDR1 and CDR2 are SGHTA and FQGNSA. V dropped 2 bases and J dropped 1 base, with 5 bases sitting between them. CDR3 size: 13 residues. CDR3 residues: CASSLQVNYGYTF. In nucleotides, the CDR3 is TGTGCCAGCAGCTTACAAGTTAACTATGGCTACACCTTC.